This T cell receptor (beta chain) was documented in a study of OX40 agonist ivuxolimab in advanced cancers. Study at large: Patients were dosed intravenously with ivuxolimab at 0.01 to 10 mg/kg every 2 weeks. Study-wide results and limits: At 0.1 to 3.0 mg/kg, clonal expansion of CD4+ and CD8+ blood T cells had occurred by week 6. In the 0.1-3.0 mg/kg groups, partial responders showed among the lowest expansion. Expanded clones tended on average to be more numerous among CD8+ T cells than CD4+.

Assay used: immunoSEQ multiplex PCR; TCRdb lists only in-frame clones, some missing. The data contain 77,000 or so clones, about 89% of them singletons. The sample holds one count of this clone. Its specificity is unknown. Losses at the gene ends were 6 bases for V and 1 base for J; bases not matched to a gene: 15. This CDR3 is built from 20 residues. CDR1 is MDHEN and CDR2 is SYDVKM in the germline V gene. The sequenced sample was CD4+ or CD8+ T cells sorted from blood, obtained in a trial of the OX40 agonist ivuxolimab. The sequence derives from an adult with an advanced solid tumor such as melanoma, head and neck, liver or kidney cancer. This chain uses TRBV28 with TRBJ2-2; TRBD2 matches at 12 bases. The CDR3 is CASRSWGLAGGPGNTGELFF. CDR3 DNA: TGTGCCAGCAGGTCCTGGGGGCTAGCGGGAGGGCCGGGGAACACCGGGGAGCTGTTTTTT.